Each of the 21 T cell receptor beta chains below was sequenced from the same sample in a study of T cells after yellow fever vaccination. TCRdb re-derived calls from the 5' RACE reads in MiXCR, one entry per CDR3 protein. The sample records about 330,000 distinct CDR3 sequences, 7% to 10% being singletons. The specimen comprised PBMCs, sampled roughly 47 days after the first yellow fever vaccination. The receptors were gathered from a man between 18 and 35 years old who received the YFV17D yellow fever vaccine.

This clonotype has only a few counts. The chain couples TRBV7-3 to TRBJ1-1; D is unclear. Trimming took 2 bases from V and 3 from J, leaving 16 bases between them. Germline CDR1 is SGHTA and CDR2 is FQGTGA. The CDR3 totals 16 residues. The chain's CDR3 is CASSLEGRNWDTEAFF. CDR3 in DNA: TGTGCCAGCAGCTTAGAAGGACGTAACTGGGACACTGAAGCTTTCTTT.

This chain uses TRBV7-2 with TRBJ1-2; unclear D gene. The CDR3 has 13 amino acids. V gave up 7 bases and J gave up 8 bases, with 17 bases separating them. The germline V gene has CDR1 SGHTA and CDR2 FQGNSA. Written as DNA, the CDR3 is TGTGCCAGCACGAACCCGGACCGGTTCGGCTACACCTTC. It translates to CASTNPDRFGYTF.

This chain links TRBV2 with TRBJ2-1, with 11 nucleotides matching TRBD2. After removal of 10 bases from V and 5 bases from J, the junction contained 13 bases not matched to a gene. Germline CDR1 SNHLY, CDR2 FYNNEI. The CDR3 contains 16 residues. The CDR3 protein is CATKFPGTSGNNEQFF. As DNA, the CDR3 is TGTGCCACCAAATTTCCCGGGACTAGCGGAAACAATGAGCAGTTCTTC.

Here the CDR3 DNA reads TGTGCCAGCAGCTTTGTAGCGGGGGAGAGGTACAATGAGCAGTTCTTC. Translating it yields CASSFVAGERYNEQFF. The chain uses TRBV7-2 and TRBJ2-1; TRBD2 agrees at 9 bases. The CDR3 length is 16 residues. Germline-derived CDR1 and CDR2 are SGHTA and FQGNSA. After removal of 3 bases from V and 4 bases from J, the junction contained 7 bases not matched to a gene.

The gene calls are TRBV24-1 and TRBJ2-5, with D maybe TRBD2 (6 bases). This CDR3 has 15 amino acids. Germline assignment: CDR1 KGHDR and CDR2 SFDVKD. With 4 bases removed from V and 7 bases from J, the gap between germline ends came to 18 bases. The CDR3 DNA follows: TGTGCCACCAGTGACTCTCGGCTGGAGGAGGGGACCCAGTACTTC. Translation: CATSDSRLEEGTQYF.

J is TRBJ1-1 and V is TRBV6-2 or TRBV6-3; 7 positions agree with TRBD1. The germline V gene encodes CDR1 MNHEY and CDR2 SVGEGT. The V and J ends lost 2 bases and 6 bases, in that order; junction bases with no gene match: 9. This CDR3 is built from 15 residues. The CDR3 DNA reads as TGTGCCAGCAGTTACCGACAAACAGGGGTCGCTGAAGCTTTCTTT. Encoded protein: CASSYRQTGVAEAFF.

This clonotype has just a few counts. This chain connects TRBV29-1 to TRBJ2-7; D assignment may be TRBD1 or TRBD2 (5 bases each). With 3 bases removed from V and 2 bases from J, the gap between germline ends came to 14 bases. This CDR3 region has 14 residues. Germline values: CDR1 SQVTM, CDR2 ANQGSEA. This chain's CDR3 is CSVEGEGETYEQYF. CDR3 in DNA: TGCAGCGTTGAGGGGGAAGGAGAGACCTACGAGCAGTACTTC.

This clonotype was detected only a few times. The V gene is TRBV28, the J gene TRBJ2-1; TRBD1 matches at 9 bases. Germline trimming cut 8 bases from V and 2 bases from J; bases unmatched to any gene: 7. The CDR3 is 15 amino acids. The V gene's germline CDR1 is MDHEN and CDR2 SYDVKM. The CDR3 loop is CASDDRGRPYNEQFF. The CDR3, as DNA: TGTGCCAGCGATGACAGGGGGAGGCCCTACAATGAGCAGTTCTTC.

This clonotype was counted only a few times. The chain recombines TRBV28 with TRBJ2-4; D is unresolved. This CDR3 is built from 15 residues. The germline gives CDR1 MDHEN, CDR2 SYDVKM. Trimming shortened V by 6 bases and J by 4 bases, and 16 bases separated the two germline ends. The CDR3, as DNA: TGTGCCAGCAGCCCGACCGGGCAGACTAAAAACATTCAGTACTTC. This encodes CASSPTGQTKNIQYF.

V and J are TRBV5-1 and TRBJ2-7; D is possibly TRBD1 (5 bases). Germline CDR1 is SGHRS and CDR2 is YFSETQ. The CDR3 consists of 15 residues. V dropped 0 bases and J dropped 9 bases, with 19 bases sitting between them. CDR3 amino acids: CASSLASRAIDGQYF. CDR3 nucleotide sequence: TGCGCCAGCAGCTTGGCCTCCAGGGCCATCGACGGGCAGTACTTC.

This clonotype was seen at least ten times. The chain joins TRBV28 to TRBJ2-5; D tentatively reads TRBD1 or TRBD2 (5 bases each). Trimming removed 5 bases from V and 2 bases from J, with 15 bases in between. This CDR3 has 15 amino acids. The germline gives CDR1 MDHEN, CDR2 SYDVKM. The CDR3 DNA follows: TGTGCCAGCAGTGGGCGAGGGGCAGCTCAAGAGACCCAGTACTTC. It specifies CASSGRGAAQETQYF.

This chain links TRBV7-2 with TRBJ2-3; unclear D gene. CDR1 and CDR2 from the germline V gene are SGHTA and FQGNSA. V lost 5 bases and J 3 bases, leaving 12 bases between the germline ends. The CDR3 loop spans 14 amino acids. CDR3 residues: CASSLTRWTDTQYF. The CDR3 DNA is TGTGCCAGCAGCCTCACCCGGTGGACAGATACGCAGTATTTT. The full variable domain, with the rest looked up from reference TRBV7-2 and TRBJ2-3, is GAGVSQSPSNKVTEKGKDVELRCDPISGHTALYWYRQSLGQGLEFLIYFQGNSAPDKSGLPSDRFSAERTGGSVSTLTIQRTQQEDSAVYLCASSLTRWTDTQYFGPGTRLTVL.

This clonotype was seen many times. The rearrangement links TRBV25-1 to TRBJ1-1; D possibly corresponds to TRBD1 (5 bases). Germline V lookup: CDR1 MGHDK, CDR2 SYGVNS. V lost 8 bases, J lost 6 bases, and 13 bases lay in between. This CDR3 contains 12 residues. The CDR3 DNA reads TGTGCCAGCCGTAGGGGTAGGGCTGAAGCTTTCTTT. Translating gives CASRRGRAEAFF.

This clonotype was seen many times. V is TRBV5-1 and J is TRBJ2-5; 14 bases line up with TRBD2. V shed 7 bases, J shed 5 bases, and the junction held 7 bases outside the gene matches. The CDR3 contains 15 residues. Germline loops: CDR1 SGHRS, CDR2 YFSETQ. CDR3 sequence: CASSTSGGAEETQYF. In DNA, the CDR3 is TGCGCCAGCTCGACTAGCGGGGGGGCAGAGGAGACCCAGTACTTC.

This clonotype was seen more than once but under ten times. The V gene is TRBV28, the J gene TRBJ2-4, with D perhaps matching TRBD2 (5 bases). This CDR3 is built from 14 residues. Trimming took 6 bases from V and 1 from J, leaving 10 bases between them. Germline CDR1 is MDHEN and CDR2 is SYDVKM. The CDR3 bases are TGTGCCAGCAGGAGGGAGCTTGCCAAAAACATTCAGTACTTC. This sequence encodes CASRRELAKNIQYF. Variable domain in full (rest from reference TRBV28 and TRBJ2-4): DVKVTQSSRYLVKRTGEKVFLECVQDMDHENMFWYRQDPGLGLRLIYFSYDVKMKEKGDIPEGYSVSREKKERFSLILESASTNQTSMYLCASRRELAKNIQYFGAGTRLSVL.

In the case of this clonotype: The junction does not match germline at one end; this may be a read error. The chain couples TRBV20-1 to TRBJ2-3; 10 nucleotides agree with TRBD2. CDR1 is DFQATT, CDR2 SNEGSKA, per germline (reference sequence). This CDR3 comprises 16 residues. The DNA for the CDR3 is TGCTGTGCTAGATCCCGGACTAGCGGCCGCACAGATACGCAGTATTTT. This gives the protein CCARSRTSGRTDTQYF.

This clonotype occurred many times. The rearrangement links TRBV5-1 to TRBJ2-3; 10 bases are a match to TRBD1. CDR3 length: 14 residues. Germline V lookup: CDR1 SGHRS, CDR2 YFSETQ. Trimming removed 4 bases from V and 6 bases from J; junction bases left unmatched: 5. This CDR3 is CASSIDRGRDTQYF. The CDR3 nucleotides read TGCGCCAGCAGCATCGACAGGGGGCGGGATACGCAGTATTTT.

In its sample, this clonotype was seen a few times. CDR3 residues: CSADRLALSSYEQYV. The DNA of the CDR3 is TGCAGTGCTGACAGACTAGCGTTGAGCTCCTACGAGCAGTACGTC. This chain joins TRBV20-1 and TRBJ2-7; 8 nucleotides align to TRBD2. V was clipped by 5 bases and J by 0 bases; unmatched bases: 9. This CDR3 has 15 amino acids. Per germline, CDR1 DFQATT and CDR2 SNEGSKA (reference sequence).

This clonotype was detected a few times. This chain uses TRBV30 with TRBJ2-1, with D possibly matching TRBD1 (6 bases). In germline, CDR1 is GTSNPN, CDR2 SVGIG (reference sequence). This CDR3 has 14 amino acids. V was clipped by 4 bases and J by 1 base, with 11 bases between them. The CDR3 reads CAWTWGQSYNEQFF. CDR3 coding DNA: TGTGCCTGGACTTGGGGGCAGTCCTACAATGAGCAGTTCTTC.

The table lists this clonotype with a few counts. The chain employs TRBV7-2 and TRBJ1-1, with D hard to call. V dropped 5 bases and J dropped 1 base, with 17 bases sitting between them. The germline V gene encodes CDR1 SGHTA and CDR2 FQGNSA. This CDR3 contains 16 residues. CDR3 amino acids: CASSDRPLWRNTEAFF. CDR3 coding DNA: TGTGCCAGCAGCGACCGCCCCCTTTGGAGGAACACTGAAGCTTTCTTT.

In its sample, this clonotype was seen a few times. The J gene is TRBJ2-7, the V gene TRBV4-3; possible D gene TRBD2, 7 bases. The CDR3 runs to 15 residues. V was trimmed by 0 bases and J by 4 bases, leaving 13 bases between them. The germline V gene encodes CDR1 LGHNA and CDR2 YSLEER. DNA of the CDR3: TGCGCCAGCAGCCAAGATGGGGGGGGCCTTTACGAGCAGTACTTC. Protein: CASSQDGGGLYEQYF.